Shown below are 18 T cell receptor beta chains from a single sample sequenced in a study of control samples from healthy donors and cancer patients. Produced via immunoSEQ multiplex PCR; TCRdb's table is partial and in-frame only. Of 150,000 to 200,000 clones listed, about 94% are singletons. The specimen was blood. These receptors were obtained from a woman aged 55 to 70 in good health.

The chain uses TRBV6-5 and TRBJ1-5; D is unclear. Germline CDR1 is MNHEY and CDR2 is SVGAGI. With 8 bases removed from V and 1 base from J, the gap between germline ends came to 15 bases. The CDR3 runs to 15 residues. The CDR3 bases are TGTGCCAGCTGCCCCGAAGGACGGAGCAATCAGCCCCAGCATTTT. It codes for CASCPEGRSNQPQHF.

This chain uses TRBV19 with TRBJ1-2; TRBD1 might be the D (6 bases). The CDR3 totals 14 residues. V was shortened by 5 bases and J by 3 bases, with 13 bases between the two germline ends. Germline assignment: CDR1 LNHDA and CDR2 SQIVND (reference sequence). The CDR3 nucleotides are TGTGCCAGTAGTCCTCAGGACAGATACTATGGCTACACCTTC. Amino acid sequence: CASSPQDRYYGYTF.

V is TRBV4-1 and J is TRBJ1-5; D is uncertain. Per germline, CDR1 MGHRA and CDR2 YSYEKL. Deletions cut 0 bases from V and 11 bases from J, with 11 bases between. This CDR3 comprises 13 residues. DNA for the CDR3: TGCGCCAGCAGCCAAGATTACAACCTCGCCCAGCATTTT. Translation gives CASSQDYNLAQHF.

In its sample, this clone was seen a few times. The chain carries TRBV5-1 and TRBJ1-6; D not certain. Germline values: CDR1 SGHRS, CDR2 YFSETQ. V lost 0 bases to trimming and J lost 10 bases, with 8 bases between them. The CDR3 is made up of 13 amino acids. The DNA for the CDR3 is TGCGCCAGCAGCTTGGAACAGTACTCACCCCTCCACTTT. Translating it yields CASSLEQYSPLHF. Full variable domain (missing parts from reference TRBV5-1 and TRBJ1-6): KAGVTQTPRYLIKTRGQQVTLSCSPISGHRSVSWYQQTPGQGLQFLFEYFSETQRNKGNFPGRFSGRQFSNSRSEMNVSTLELGDSALYLCASSLEQYSPLHFGNGTRLTVT.

This sequence joins TRBV4-1 and TRBJ1-4; tentatively, D is TRBD1 (5 bases). This CDR3 comprises 17 residues. The V and J ends lost 2 bases and 7 bases respectively, with 20 bases between them. Germline CDR1 reads MGHRA; CDR2 reads YSYEKL. The CDR3 DNA reads TGCGCCAGCAGCCAACAGGGATCTATGGCGCGGAGTGAAAAACTGTTTTTT. It yields the protein CASSQQGSMARSEKLFF.

The chain couples TRBV5-6 to TRBJ2-3, with D unclear. Germline values: CDR1 SGHDT, CDR2 YYEEEE. V was pared by 1 base and J by 2 bases, with 5 bases between. The CDR3 covers 13 residues. Written as DNA, the CDR3 is TGTGCCAGCAGCTTGAGCAACACAGATACGCAGTATTTT. It yields the protein CASSLSNTDTQYF.

This chain connects TRBV18 to TRBJ1-1, with D unclear. The CDR3 is 14 residues long. Germline V gene data show CDR1 as KGHSH and CDR2 as LQKENI. V was shortened by 6 bases and J by 3 bases, with 14 bases between the two germline ends. The CDR3 spells CASSQRDSDTEAFF. CDR3 in DNA: TGTGCCAGCTCGCAAAGGGATTCCGACACTGAAGCTTTCTTT.

The chain uses TRBV28 and TRBJ1-2, with D unclear. Trimming left V 4 bases short and J 6 bases short, with 24 bases between. This CDR3 has 17 amino acids. CDR1 is MDHEN and CDR2 is SYDVKM in the germline V gene. CDR3 in amino acids: CASSSYISGRVPNGYTF. CDR3 DNA sequence: TGTGCCAGCAGTTCCTATATTTCTGGGAGAGTTCCTAATGGCTACACCTTC.

The rearrangement links TRBV5-5 to TRBJ2-4; tentatively, D is TRBD2 (5 bases). The V and J ends lost 0 bases and 1 base respectively, with 11 bases between them. Germline V gives CDR1 SGHKS, CDR2 YYEKEE (reference sequence). The CDR3 has 16 amino acids. The CDR3 reads CASSLAGRGAKNIQYF. The CDR3 DNA sequence: TGTGCCAGCAGCTTGGCAGGACGGGGTGCCAAAAACATTCAGTACTTC. Drawing the rest from reference TRBV5-5 and TRBJ2-4, the complete variable domain is DAGVTQSPTHLIKTRGQQVTLRCSPISGHKSVSWYQQVLGQGPQFIFQYYEKEERGRGNFPDRFSARQFPNYSSELNVNALLLGDSALYLCASSLAGRGAKNIQYFGAGTRLSVL.

This chain connects TRBV18 to TRBJ2-2; D gene unclear. The CDR3 is made up of 12 amino acids. V lost 3 bases and J lost 9, with 8 bases in between. CDR1 KGHSH and CDR2 LQKENI come from the germline V gene. The DNA of the CDR3 is TGTGCCAGCTCACCTATCTCCTGGGAGCTGTTTTTT. Amino acids: CASSPISWELFF.

The V gene is TRBV5-6, the J gene TRBJ1-4; 9 bases line up with TRBD1. J gave up 8 bases and V 0 bases, and 8 bases lay outside the gene matches. This CDR3 region has 16 residues. Germline CDR1 SGHDT, CDR2 YYEEEE. CDR3 sequence (DNA): TGTGCCAGCAGCTTGGCGAACAGGGGGCAGGGGGAAAAACTGTTTTTT. Amino acids: CASSLANRGQGEKLFF.

The chain employs TRBV7-2 and TRBJ1-3; tentatively, D is TRBD1 (5 bases). Trimming removed 0 bases at V and 1 base at J, with 16 bases between. The CDR3 extends over 18 amino acids. The germline gives CDR1 SGHTA, CDR2 FQGNSA. CDR3 sequence reads: CASSLALSGVLSGNTIYF. The CDR3 DNA is TGTGCCAGCAGCTTAGCGCTCTCGGGGGTCCTTTCTGGAAACACCATATATTTT.

The table lists this clone with a count of one. The chain is built from TRBV2 and TRBJ1-1; TRBD1 aligns across 8 bases. Germline CDR1 is SNHLY and CDR2 is FYNNEI. CDR3 length: 14 amino acids. The V segment lost 7 bases and the J segment 1 base; nucleotides outside the gene matches: 5. The CDR3 DNA is TGTGCCAGCATCCAACAGGGGGGGAACACTGAAGCTTTCTTT. Its translation: CASIQQGGNTEAFF.

V and J are TRBV19 and TRBJ2-4; D is perhaps TRBD2 (6 bases). CDR1 LNHDA and CDR2 SQIVND come from the germline V gene (reference sequence). Trimming removed 3 bases at V and 1 base at J, with 10 bases between. This CDR3 contains 15 residues. This chain's CDR3 is CASSIAEGAKNIQYF. The CDR3 region has the DNA TGTGCCAGTAGTATCGCGGAGGGGGCCAAAAACATTCAGTACTTC.

The gene calls are TRBV28 and TRBJ1-6; no clear D. The CDR3 extends over 13 amino acids. The V gene lost 11 bases and the J gene lost 0 bases, with 8 bases spanning the gap. CDR1 and CDR2 (germline): MDHEN, SYDVKM. The CDR3: CASGPSYNSPLHF. The CDR3 DNA reads as TGTGCCTCCGGGCCCTCCTATAATTCACCCCTCCACTTT. Supplemented by reference TRBV28 and TRBJ1-6, the full variable domain reads DVKVTQSSRYLVKRTGEKVFLECVQDMDHENMFWYRQDPGLGLRLIYFSYDVKMKEKGDIPEGYSVSREKKERFSLILESASTNQTSMYLCASGPSYNSPLHFGNGTRLTVT.

The chain links TRBV2 to TRBJ1-5; 11 nucleotides line up with TRBD1. The CDR3 spans 14 residues. J gave up 7 bases and V 8 bases, and 7 bases lay outside the gene matches. Germline-derived CDR1 and CDR2 are SNHLY and FYNNEI. The CDR3 sequence: CASGQGARGQPQHF. The CDR3 DNA is TGTGCCAGCGGACAGGGGGCGAGGGGGCAGCCCCAGCATTTT.

The genes are TRBV7-9 and TRBJ2-5, with D perhaps given as TRBD1 or TRBD2 (6 bases each). V was trimmed by 2 bases and J by 4 bases, leaving 20 bases between them. Per the germline V gene, CDR1 is SEHNR and CDR2 is FQNEAQ (reference sequence). The CDR3 is made up of 17 amino acids. DNA of the CDR3: TGTGCCAGCAGCTTAAACTTCCCGGGGGCCATAGGAGAGACCCAGTACTTC. Translation: CASSLNFPGAIGETQYF.

The V call is TRBV19, the J call TRBJ1-5; tentative D call: TRBD1 (6 bases). Germline lookup yields CDR1 LNHDA and CDR2 SQIVND (reference sequence). CDR3 length equals 14 residues. The CDR3, as DNA: TGTGCTGCAGCTCCCGGGGGCCAGGGTCAGCCCCAGCATTTT. Its translation is CAAAPGGQGQPQHF.